This TCR beta chain was recovered during a study of CD8+ T cells in alopecia areata. Sequencing templates came from extracted RNA that was reverse transcribed into cDNA. Clones were read by immunoSEQ multiplex PCR, and TCRdb kept only the in-frame ones, dropping some. The table shows some 190,000 clones, with roughly three fifths occurring only once. Treatment indicated: oral pan-JAK inhibitor, 5-10 mg twice daily. This CDR3 has 18 residues. J gave up 4 bases and V 2 bases, and 8 bases lay outside the gene matches. Germline V gene data show CDR1 as MDHEN and CDR2 as SYDVKM. This clone appeared a few times.

The sequenced sample was CD4+ T cells sorted from blood, obtained at approximately week 45, from a patient treated with tofacitinib. This clonotype was obtained from a human donor with alopecia areata. The V gene is TRBV28, the J gene TRBJ2-2; 12 positions match TRBD2. CDR3: CASSLPWTSGEVTGELFF. CDR3 DNA sequence: TGTGCCAGCAGTTTACCATGGACTAGCGGGGAGGTCACCGGGGAGCTGTTTTTT. The full variable domain, its missing parts supplied by reference TRBV28 and TRBJ2-2, is DVKVTQSSRYLVKRTGEKVFLECVQDMDHENMFWYRQDPGLGLRLIYFSYDVKMKEKGDIPEGYSVSREKKERFSLILESASTNQTSMYLCASSLPWTSGEVTGELFFGEGSRLTVL.